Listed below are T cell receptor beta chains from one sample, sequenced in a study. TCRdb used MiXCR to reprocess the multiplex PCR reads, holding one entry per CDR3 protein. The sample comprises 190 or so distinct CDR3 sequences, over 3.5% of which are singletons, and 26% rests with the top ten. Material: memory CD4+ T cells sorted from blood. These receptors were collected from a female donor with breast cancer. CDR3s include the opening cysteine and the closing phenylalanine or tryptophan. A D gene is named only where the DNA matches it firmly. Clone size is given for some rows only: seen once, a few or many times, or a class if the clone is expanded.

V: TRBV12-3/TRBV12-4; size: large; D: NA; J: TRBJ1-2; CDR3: CASSTGNDYGYTF; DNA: TGTGCCAGCAGTACAGGGAATGACTATGGCTACACCTTC
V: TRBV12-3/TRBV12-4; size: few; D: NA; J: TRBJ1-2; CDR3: CASSFKPEARGYTF; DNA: TGTGCCAGCAGTTTCAAGCCAGAGGCGAGAGGCTACACCTTC
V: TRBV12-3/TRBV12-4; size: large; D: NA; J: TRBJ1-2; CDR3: CASSDGQRNYGYTF; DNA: TGTGCCAGCAGTGACGGACAGAGAAACTATGGCTACACCTTC
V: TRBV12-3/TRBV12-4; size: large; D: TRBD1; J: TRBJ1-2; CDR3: CASSAGQINYGYTF; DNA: TGTGCCAGCAGTGCGGGACAGATCAACTATGGCTACACCTTC
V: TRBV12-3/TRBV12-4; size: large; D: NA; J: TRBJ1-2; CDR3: CASSQPGRGNGYTF; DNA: TGTGCCAGCAGTCAGCCGGGGCGAGGGAATGGCTACACCTTC
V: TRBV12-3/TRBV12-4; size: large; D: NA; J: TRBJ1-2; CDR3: CASSSRVGYTF; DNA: TGTGCCAGCAGTTCCCGGGTCGGCTACACCTTC
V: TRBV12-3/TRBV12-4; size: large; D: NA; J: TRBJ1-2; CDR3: CASSFGVGYGYTF; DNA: TGTGCCAGCAGTTTTGGGGTCGGGTATGGCTACACCTTC
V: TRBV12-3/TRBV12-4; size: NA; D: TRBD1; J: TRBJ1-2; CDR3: CASSDRETGYTF; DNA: TGTGCCAGCAGTGACAGGGAAACTGGCTACACCTTC
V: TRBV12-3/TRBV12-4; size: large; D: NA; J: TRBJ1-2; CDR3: CASSLTDYGYTF; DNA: TGTGCCAGCAGCCTGACAGACTATGGCTACACCTTC
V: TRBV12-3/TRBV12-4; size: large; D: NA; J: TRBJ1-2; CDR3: CASSRQLLYGYTF; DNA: TGTGCCAGCAGCCGACAGCTTCTTTATGGCTATACCTTC
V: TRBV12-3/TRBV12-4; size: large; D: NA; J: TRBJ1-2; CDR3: CASSSSSVLLYGYTF; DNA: TGTGCCAGCAGTTCCAGCTCGGTCCTTCTTTATGGCTACACCTTC
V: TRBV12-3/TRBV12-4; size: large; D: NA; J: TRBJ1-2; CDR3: CASSLSANYGYTF; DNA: TGTGCCAGCAGTTTATCCGCTAACTATGGCTACACCTTC
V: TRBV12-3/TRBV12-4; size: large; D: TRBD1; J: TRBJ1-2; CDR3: CASSVDRTGYGYTF; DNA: TGTGCCAGCAGTGTGGACAGGACGGGCTATGGCTACACCTTC
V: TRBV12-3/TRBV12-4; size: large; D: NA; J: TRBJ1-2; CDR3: CASSLAGWVYGYTF; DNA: TGTGCCAGCAGTTTAGCAGGGTGGGTCTATGGCTACACCTTC
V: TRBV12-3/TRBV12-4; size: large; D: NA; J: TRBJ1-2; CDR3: CASSSRETNYGYTF; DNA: TGTGCCAGCAGTTCCCGGGAAACTAACTATGGCTACACCTTC
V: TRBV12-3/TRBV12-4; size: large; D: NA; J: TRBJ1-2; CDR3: CASSFVSRYGYTF; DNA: TGTGCCAGCAGTTTCGTTTCTCGTTATGGCTACACCTTC
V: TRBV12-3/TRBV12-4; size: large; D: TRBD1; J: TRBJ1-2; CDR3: CASSSTGLVEGYTF; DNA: TGTGCCAGCAGTTCGACAGGGCTAGTTGAGGGCTACACCTTC
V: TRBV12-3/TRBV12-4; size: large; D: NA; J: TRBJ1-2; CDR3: CASSHSAYGYTF; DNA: TGTGCCAGCAGTCACAGTGCGTATGGCTACACCTTC
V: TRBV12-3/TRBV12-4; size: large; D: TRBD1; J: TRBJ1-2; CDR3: CASSYDRVYGYTF; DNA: TGTGCCAGCAGTTACGACAGGGTCTATGGCTACACCTTC
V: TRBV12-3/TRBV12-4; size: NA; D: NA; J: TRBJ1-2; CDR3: CASSVQDRAYTF; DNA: TGTGCCAGCAGTGTACAGGATCGTGCGTACACCTTC
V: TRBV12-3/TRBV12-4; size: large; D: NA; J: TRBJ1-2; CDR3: CASSLGYGYTF; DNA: TGTGCCAGCAGTTTAGGGTATGGCTACACCTTC
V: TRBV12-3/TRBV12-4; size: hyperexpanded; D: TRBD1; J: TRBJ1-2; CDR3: CASTTGQGIGYTF; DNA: TGTGCCAGCACTACGGGACAGGGGATTGGCTACACCTTC
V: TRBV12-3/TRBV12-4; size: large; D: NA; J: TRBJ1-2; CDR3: CASSFGDYGYTF; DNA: TGTGCCAGCAGTTTTGGGGACTATGGCTACACCTTC
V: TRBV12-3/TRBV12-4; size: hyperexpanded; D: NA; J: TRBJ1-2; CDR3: CASDAWAAGYTF; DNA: TGTGCCAGCGACGCCTGGGCAGCTGGCTACACCTTC
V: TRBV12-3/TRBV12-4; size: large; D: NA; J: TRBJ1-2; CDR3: CASSSNRNYGYTF; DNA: TGTGCCAGCAGTTCGAACAGGAACTATGGCTACACCTTC
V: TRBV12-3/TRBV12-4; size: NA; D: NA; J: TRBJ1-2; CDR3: CASSLDFRSYTF; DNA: TGTGCCAGCAGTTTGGACTTCAGGAGCTACACCTTC
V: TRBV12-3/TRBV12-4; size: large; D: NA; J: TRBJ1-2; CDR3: CASSLGPYGYTF; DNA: TGTGCCAGCAGTTTAGGGCCTTATGGCTACACCTTC
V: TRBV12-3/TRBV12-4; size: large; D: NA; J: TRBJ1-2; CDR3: CASINKQGIGGYTF; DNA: TGTGCCAGCATAAACAAACAGGGAATTGGAGGCTACACCTTC
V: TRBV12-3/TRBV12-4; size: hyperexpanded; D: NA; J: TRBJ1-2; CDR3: CASSLARQKGYTF; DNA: TGTGCCAGCAGTTTAGCAAGGCAGAAGGGCTACACCTTC
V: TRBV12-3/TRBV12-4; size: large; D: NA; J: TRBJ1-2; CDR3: CASSLGDLYGYTF; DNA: TGTGCCAGCAGCTTAGGGGACCTCTATGGCTACACCTTC
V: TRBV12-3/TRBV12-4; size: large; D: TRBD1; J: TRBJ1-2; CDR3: CASSLDRVNYGYTF; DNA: TGTGCCAGCAGTTTGGACAGGGTAAACTATGGCTACACCTTC
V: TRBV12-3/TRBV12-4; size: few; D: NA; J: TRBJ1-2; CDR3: CASSSGTNYGYTF; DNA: TGTGCCAGCAGTTCCGGAACGAACTATGGCTACACCTTC
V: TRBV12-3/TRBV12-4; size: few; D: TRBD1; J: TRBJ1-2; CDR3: CANSLRQGYGYTF; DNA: TGTGCCAACAGTCTTCGACAGGGCTATGGCTACACCTTC
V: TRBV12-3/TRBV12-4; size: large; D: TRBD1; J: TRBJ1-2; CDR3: CASSPSWGQTYGYTF; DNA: TGTGCCAGCAGTCCTAGCTGGGGACAGACCTATGGCTACACCTTC
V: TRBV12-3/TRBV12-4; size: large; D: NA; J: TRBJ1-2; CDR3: CASRSQGDYGYTF; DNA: TGTGCCAGCAGATCCCAGGGAGACTATGGCTACACCTTC
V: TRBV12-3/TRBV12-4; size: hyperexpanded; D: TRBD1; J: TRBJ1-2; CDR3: CASSRTGDGYTF; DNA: TGTGCCAGCAGTCGGACAGGGGATGGCTACACCTTC
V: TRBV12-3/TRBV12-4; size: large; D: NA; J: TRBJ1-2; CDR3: CASRRTGIHGYTF; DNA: TGTGCCAGCAGACGCACAGGGATCCATGGCTACACCTTC
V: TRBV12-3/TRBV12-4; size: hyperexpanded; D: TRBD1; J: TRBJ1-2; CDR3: CASSPGQGRDYTF; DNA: TGTGCCAGCAGCCCGGGACAGGGACGGGACTACACCTTC
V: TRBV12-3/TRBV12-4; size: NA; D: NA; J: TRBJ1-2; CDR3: CASSEMTAYGYTF; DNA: TGTGCCAGCAGTGAGATGACAGCCTATGGCTACACCTTC
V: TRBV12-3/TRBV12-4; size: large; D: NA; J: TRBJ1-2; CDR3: CASSPGTPYGYTF; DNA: TGTGCCAGCAGTCCGGGGACACCCTATGGCTACACCTTC
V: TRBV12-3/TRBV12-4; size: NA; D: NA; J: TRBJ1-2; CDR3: CASTRSEANYGYTF; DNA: TGTGCCAGCACCCGCTCCGAGGCTAACTATGGCTACACCTTC
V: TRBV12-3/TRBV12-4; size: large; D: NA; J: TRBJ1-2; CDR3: CASSFQVYGYTF; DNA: TGTGCCAGCAGTTTCCAGGTCTATGGCTACACCTTC
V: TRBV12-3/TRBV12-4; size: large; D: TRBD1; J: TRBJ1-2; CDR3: CASSSWTGDYGYTF; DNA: TGTGCCAGCAGTTCCTGGACAGGAGACTATGGCTACACCTTC
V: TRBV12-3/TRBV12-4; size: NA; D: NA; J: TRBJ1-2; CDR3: CASRLAGTNYGYTF; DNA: TGTGCCAGCAGGCTGGCAGGGACTAACTATGGCTACACCTTC
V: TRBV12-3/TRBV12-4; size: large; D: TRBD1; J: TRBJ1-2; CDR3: CASSRTGDYGYTF; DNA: TGTGCCAGCAGCAGGACAGGCGACTATGGCTACACCTTC
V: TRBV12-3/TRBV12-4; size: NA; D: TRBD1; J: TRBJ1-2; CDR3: CASSRTGTIYGYTF; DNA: TGTGCCAGCAGCCGGACAGGGACGATATATGGCTACACCTTC